The 24 T cell receptor beta chains in this list originate from one sample, sequenced in a study of Graves' ophthalmopathy and Graves' hyperthyroidism. Using RNA transcripts, the TCR beta CDR3 regions were amplified. A first-round RT-PCR used HTBI primers, followed by a second-round multiplex PCR. A single record per CDR3 protein comes from TCRdb applying MiXCR to the multiplex PCR reads. The table shows 300,000 to 450,000 distinct CDR3 sequences, with 15% to 20% occurring only once. The sample taken for sequencing was peripheral blood. These receptor sequences come from an adult woman with stable Graves' hyperthyroidism.

There are many counts of this clonotype. The chain recombines TRBV18 with TRBJ1-6; maybe TRBD1 (5 bases). The CDR3 totals 17 residues. Germline V gene lookup returns CDR1 KGHSH and CDR2 LQKENI. V was pared by 1 base and J by 5 bases, with 15 bases between. As DNA, the CDR3 is TGTGCCAGCTCACCACGCGGTGGGACGGATAATAATTCACCCCTCCACTTT. This gives the protein CASSPRGGTDNNSPLHF.

This clonotype was seen ten or more times. The chain carries TRBV28 and TRBJ2-7; tentatively, D is TRBD2 (6 bases). Trimming stripped 4 bases from V and 2 bases from J, with 18 bases between. The CDR3 runs 16 residues. The germline V gene encodes CDR1 MDHEN and CDR2 SYDVKM. The CDR3 loop is CASSSPGGISTYEQYF. The CDR3 nucleotides read TGTGCCAGCAGTTCACCCGGCGGGATAAGTACCTACGAGCAGTACTTC.

In its sample, this clonotype was seen many times. The rearrangement links TRBV28 to TRBJ2-7, with TRBD1 matching over 8 bases. The ends lost 4 bases at V and 4 bases at J; junction bases unmatched: 6. The CDR3 contains 14 residues. Germline V gene data show CDR1 as MDHEN and CDR2 as SYDVKM. The CDR3 DNA reads TGTGCCAGCAGTTCCTATGACAGGGGTTACGAGCAGTACTTC. It specifies CASSSYDRGYEQYF.

This clonotype was detected ten times or more. The V gene is TRBV6-2 or TRBV6-3, the J gene TRBJ2-7; unclear D gene. Per germline, CDR1 MNHEY and CDR2 SVGEGT. The length of the CDR3 is 12 residues. V gave up 2 bases and J gave up 4 bases, with 6 bases separating them. The CDR3 is CASSYKVYEQYF. The CDR3 DNA follows: TGTGCCAGCAGTTACAAGGTTTACGAGCAGTACTTC.

This clonotype appeared many times. This chain joins TRBV12-5 and TRBJ2-7, with a weak D call TRBD1 (6 bases). Trimming left V 3 bases short and J 3 bases short, with 21 bases between. This CDR3 has 17 amino acids. Germline V gives CDR1 LGHNT, CDR2 FRNRAP. CDR3 protein: CASGFGTSRQVDYEQYF. In nucleotides, the CDR3 is TGTGCTAGTGGTTTTGGAACCTCTCGACAGGTGGACTACGAGCAGTACTTC.

The table lists this clonotype with many counts. The genes are TRBV6-1 and TRBJ2-7; D not resolved. The CDR3 covers 15 residues. The germline V and J ends were trimmed by 2 bases and 0 bases, with 11 bases remaining between them. Germline V lookup: CDR1 MNHNS, CDR2 SASEGT. CDR3 residues: CASSESLPSSYEQYF. CDR3 DNA sequence: TGTGCCAGCAGTGAATCACTTCCGAGCTCCTACGAGCAGTACTTC.

This clonotype was recorded at least ten times. The rearrangement uses TRBV20-1 and TRBJ2-7; 7 bases align to TRBD1. Looked up from germline, CDR1 is DFQATT and CDR2 is SNEGSKA (reference sequence). The CDR3 has 13 amino acids. After removal of 2 bases from V and 4 bases from J, the junction contained 5 bases not matched to a gene. For the CDR3, the DNA is TGCAGTGCTAGATCGACAGGGTGGTACGAGCAGTACTTC. Translation: CSARSTGWYEQYF.

This clonotype occurred many times. This chain joins TRBV28 and TRBJ2-2; possible D gene TRBD1, 5 bases. Between the trimmed V and J ends, which lost 5 bases and 6 bases, there was a span of 13 bases. Germline V CDR1 and CDR2: MDHEN, SYDVKM. This CDR3 has 14 residues. The CDR3 protein is CASSPRTNPGELFF. DNA for the CDR3: TGTGCCAGCAGTCCTAGGACAAACCCCGGGGAGCTGTTTTTT.

Many counts were recorded for this clonotype. V is TRBV3-1 and J is TRBJ1-2; 8 bases map to TRBD1. This CDR3 spans 16 amino acids. V trimming: 0 bases; J trimming: 8 bases; junction bases outside the gene matches: 11. Germline V gene data show CDR1 as LGHDT and CDR2 as YNNKEL (reference sequence). CDR3 bases: TGTGCCAGCAGCCAAGATCTTGGCAGGGGGCGCATCGGCTACACCTTC. Residues: CASSQDLGRGRIGYTF. Full variable domain (rest looked up from reference TRBV3-1 and TRBJ1-2): DTAVSQTPKYLVTQMGNDKSIKCEQNLGHDTMYWYKQDSKKFLKIMFSYNNKELIINETVPNRFSPKSPDKAHLNLHINSLELGDSAVYFCASSQDLGRGRIGYTFGSGTRLTVV.

The chain carries TRBV30 and TRBJ1-1, with a possible D match to TRBD1 (6 bases). The CDR3 totals 15 residues. CDR1 and CDR2 from the germline V gene are GTSNPN and SVGIG (reference sequence). Trimming removed 4 bases from V and 4 bases from J, with 19 bases in between. The CDR3 sequence is CAWTAKDSRRTEAFF. CDR3 coding DNA: TGTGCCTGGACGGCAAAGGACAGCCGGCGCACTGAAGCTTTCTTT.

This clonotype occurred many times. This chain connects TRBV11-2 to TRBJ1-1; D gene ambiguous. CDR3 length equals 13 residues. Germline CDR1 reads SGHAT; CDR2 reads FQNNGV. V gave up 4 bases and J gave up 3 bases, with 9 bases separating them. CDR3 in DNA: TGTGCCAGCAGCTCGGGTTGGGACACTGAAGCTTTCTTT. Translating gives CASSSGWDTEAFF. The variable domain in full, completed from reference TRBV11-2 and TRBJ1-1, reads EAGVAQSPRYKIIEKRQSVAFWCNPISGHATLYWYQQILGQGPKLLIQFQNNGVVDDSQLPKDRFSAERLKGVDSTLKIQPAKLEDSAVYLCASSSGWDTEAFFGQGTRLTVV.

Ten or more counts support this clonotype. V is TRBV6-5 and J is TRBJ2-5; the match to TRBD2 covers 13 bases. The CDR3 consists of 17 residues. Trimming took 4 bases from V and 4 from J; bases not matched to a gene: 9. Germline V lookup: CDR1 MNHEY, CDR2 SVGAGI. CDR3 loop: CASSSVSGTSGIETQYF. CDR3 nucleotide sequence: TGTGCCAGCAGTTCTGTTTCCGGGACTAGCGGGATAGAGACCCAGTACTTC.

This clonotype appeared many times. The V and J genes are TRBV28 and TRBJ1-5; the D gene is possibly TRBD1 (5 bases). Germline V CDR1 and CDR2: MDHEN, SYDVKM. The length of the CDR3 is 13 residues. V was clipped by 5 bases and J by 7 bases, with 12 bases between them. CDR3 residues: CASSPGVGQPQHF. DNA for the CDR3: TGTGCCAGCAGTCCGGGGGTTGGGCAGCCCCAGCATTTT.

This clonotype was found many times. This chain connects TRBV30 to TRBJ2-7; 9 bases align to TRBD1. The CDR3 is 12 amino acids. Trimming removed 7 bases from V and 0 bases from J; junction bases left unmatched: 1. Looked up from germline, CDR1 is GTSNPN and CDR2 is SVGIG (reference sequence). CDR3 loop: CALTGGSYEQYF. The CDR3, as DNA: TGTGCCTTGACAGGGGGCTCCTACGAGCAGTACTTC.

This clonotype showed up many times. This chain uses TRBV2 with TRBJ2-7; 10 bases line up with TRBD1. CDR3 length: 14 amino acids. Germline lookup yields CDR1 SNHLY and CDR2 FYNNEI. V dropped 6 bases and J dropped 3; count of bases not matched to a gene: 5. This CDR3 is CASSVGQGVYEQYF. In DNA form, the CDR3 reads TGTGCCAGCAGCGTAGGACAGGGGGTCTACGAGCAGTACTTC.

This clonotype was recorded many times. V and J are TRBV28 and TRBJ1-5; the D is unclear. Per germline, CDR1 MDHEN and CDR2 SYDVKM. The V end lost 2 bases, the J end lost 2 bases, and 13 bases lay between the germline ends. The CDR3 totals 16 residues. CDR3 in amino acids: CASSLIGSGGNQPQHF. The CDR3 bases are TGTGCCAGCAGTTTAATTGGCAGTGGAGGCAATCAGCCCCAGCATTTT.

This clonotype was detected many times. The chain is built from TRBV28 and TRBJ2-7; 13 nucleotides line up with TRBD2. This CDR3 has 15 residues. Germline V gene data show CDR1 as MDHEN and CDR2 as SYDVKM. Trimming at V came to 2 bases and at J to 5 bases, leaving 3 bases not matched to a gene. The CDR3 reads CASSLRTSGRDEQYF. CDR3 in DNA: TGTGCCAGCAGTTTAAGGACTAGCGGGAGAGACGAGCAGTACTTC.

This clonotype was counted a few times. The rearrangement joins TRBV5-5 to TRBJ2-3, with D unclear. Germline V gene data show CDR1 as SGHKS and CDR2 as YYEKEE (reference sequence). The ends were cut back, 2 bases at V and 0 bases at J, with 10 bases in the middle. The CDR3 is 15 amino acids. The CDR3 DNA reads TGTGCCAGCAGCTTAGTGCCGATGAGCACAGATACGCAGTATTTT. The encoded protein is CASSLVPMSTDTQYF.

This clonotype was counted many times. This chain joins TRBV20-1 and TRBJ1-5; 7 bases map to TRBD1. The CDR3 loop spans 13 amino acids. The V gene's germline CDR1 is DFQATT and CDR2 SNEGSKA (reference sequence). V gave up 6 bases and J gave up 6 bases; unmatched junction bases: 8. In DNA, the CDR3 is TGCAGTGCCATCAGCCAGGGGGGTCAGCCCCAGCATTTT. Protein product: CSAISQGGQPQHF.

There are many counts of this clonotype. V is TRBV20-1 and J is TRBJ2-7, with D maybe TRBD2 (6 bases). Germline V gives CDR1 DFQATT, CDR2 SNEGSKA (reference sequence). The CDR3 contains 12 residues. The V end was cut by 5 bases, the J end by 7 bases, with 15 bases between. CDR3 sequence: CSAWRETGEQYF. In DNA form, the CDR3 reads TGCAGTGCTTGGAGGGAGACGGGAGAGCAGTACTTC.

This clonotype showed up many times. The chain uses TRBV7-9 and TRBJ1-3; D is unresolved. This CDR3 is built from 15 residues. V dropped 1 base and J dropped 4 bases, with 11 bases sitting between them. CDR1 SEHNR and CDR2 FQNEAQ come from the germline V gene (reference sequence). In DNA, the CDR3 is TGTGCCAGCAGCTTAGTACGGCTGGAGGGAAACACCATATATTTT. This codes for CASSLVRLEGNTIYF. The complete variable domain, with remaining parts taken from reference TRBV7-9 and TRBJ1-3, reads DTGVSQNPRHKITKRGQNVTFRCDPISEHNRLYWYRQTLGQGPEFLTYFQNEAQLEKSRLLSDRFSAERPKGSFSTLEIQRTEQGDSAMYLCASSLVRLEGNTIYFGEGSWLTVV.

This clonotype was observed at least ten times. The CDR3 loop reads CASSSAGVVREQYF. CDR3 sequence (DNA): TGCGCCAGCAGCTCGGCGGGAGTGGTGCGGGAGCAGTACTTC. This chain connects TRBV5-1 to TRBJ2-7, with TRBD2 identical over 7 bases. The CDR3 is 14 residues long. The V and J ends lost 3 bases and 7 bases, in that order; junction bases with no gene match: 10. CDR1 SGHRS and CDR2 YFSETQ come from the germline V gene.

The sample holds many counts of this clonotype. CDR3 amino acids: CASGHGTGQETQYF. In DNA form, the CDR3 reads TGTGCTAGTGGTCACGGGACAGGGCAAGAGACCCAGTACTTC. This chain uses TRBV12-5 with TRBJ2-5, with TRBD1 identical over 9 bases. CDR3 length equals 14 residues. Germline V gene data show CDR1 as LGHNT and CDR2 as FRNRAP. Unmatched junction bases numbered 3, after V lost 5 bases and J lost 2 bases.

This clonotype was observed many times. V is TRBV20-1 and J is TRBJ1-2, with D uncertain. Germline values: CDR1 DFQATT, CDR2 SNEGSKA (reference sequence). V lost 8 bases and J 7 bases, leaving 5 bases between the germline ends. The CDR3 spans 8 residues. CDR3 sequence reads: CSSSGYTF. DNA of the CDR3: TGCAGTTCAAGTGGCTACACCTTC.